These 12 T cell receptor beta chains were all obtained from the same sample, sequenced in a study of control samples from healthy donors and cancer patients. Libraries were prepared by immunoSEQ multiplex PCR; TCRdb keeps only in-frame clonotypes and omits some of them. The sample contains 400,000 to 500,000 clones, about 93% of which appear only once. The sequenced sample consisted of PBMCs. These receptors all come from a man aged 35 to 55 with head and neck cancer.

The chain is built from TRBV28 and TRBJ1-1; possibly TRBD1 for D (6 bases). Germline CDR1 MDHEN, CDR2 SYDVKM. CDR3 length: 13 residues. The V and J ends lost 7 bases and 6 bases respectively, with 15 bases between them. The CDR3 bases are TGTGCCAGCATGGGGACAAGGGGTGCTGAAGCTTTCTTT. Translated: CASMGTRGAEAFF.

This clone was seen just once. The chain carries TRBV24-1 and TRBJ2-3; TRBD2 might be the D (6 bases). V lost 3 bases, J lost 2 bases, and 14 bases lay in between. Per the germline V gene, CDR1 is KGHDR and CDR2 is SFDVKD. This CDR3 has 16 residues. The CDR3 reads CATSDGGAQHTDTQYF. The CDR3 DNA follows: TGTGCCACCAGTGATGGCGGGGCCCAGCACACAGATACGCAGTATTTT.

V usage is TRBV5-1 and J usage is TRBJ1-1, with D unresolved. Looked up from germline, CDR1 is SGHRS and CDR2 is YFSETQ. The CDR3 consists of 13 residues. V lost 3 bases to trimming and J lost 3 bases, with 9 bases between them. The CDR3 loop is CASSSSGYTEAFF. CDR3 bases: TGCGCCAGCAGCTCTTCGGGGTACACTGAAGCTTTCTTT.

The chain has TRBV10-1 and TRBJ1-1; tentative D call: TRBD1 (5 bases). The CDR3 consists of 15 residues. V lost 2 bases and J 6 bases, leaving 16 bases between the germline ends. Looked up from germline, CDR1 is WNHNN and CDR2 is SYGVQD (reference sequence). The CDR3 here is CASSENVGEAAEAFF. The CDR3 DNA is TGCGCCAGCAGTGAGAATGTAGGGGAGGCGGCTGAAGCTTTCTTT.

The chain carries TRBV7-8 and TRBJ1-1; D not resolved. The V gene's germline CDR1 is SGHVS and CDR2 FQNEAQ. The V gene lost 5 bases and the J gene lost 3 bases, with 16 bases spanning the gap. The CDR3 covers 15 residues. CDR3 coding DNA: TGTGCCAGCAGCGGAAGGGCCTCTGGGGACACTGAAGCTTTCTTT. Translation gives CASSGRASGDTEAFF.

Note on this clone: The junction departs from germline at one end; a sequencing error may be responsible. The gene calls are TRBV5-1 and TRBJ2-7, with 11 nucleotides matching TRBD1. CDR1 and CDR2 (germline): SGHRS, YFSETQ. This CDR3 comprises 15 residues. Written as DNA, the CDR3 is TGCGCCAGCAGTTTGGGGGACAGGGGGTCCTACGAGCAGTACTTC. Residues: CASSLGDRGSYEQYF. Full variable domain (missing parts from reference TRBV5-1 and TRBJ2-7): KAGVTQTPRYLIKTRGQQVTLSCSPISGHRSVSWYQQTPGQGLQFLFEYFSETQRNKGNFPGRFSGRQFSNSRSEMNVSTLELGDSALYLCASSLGDRGSYEQYFGPGTRLTVT.

V and J are TRBV3-1 (or the pseudogene TRBV3-2) and TRBJ1-3, with D unclear. Germline loops: CDR1 LGHDT, CDR2 YNNKEL (reference sequence). The CDR3 covers 14 residues. The V gene lost 4 bases and the J gene lost 8 bases, with 15 bases spanning the gap. Written as DNA, the CDR3 is TGTGCCAGCAGCCCGTTAGGCATCACTTACACCATATATTTT. This encodes CASSPLGITYTIYF.

This chain joins TRBV27 and TRBJ2-7; maybe TRBD2 (6 bases). CDR3 size: 13 residues. From germline, CDR1 is MNHEY and CDR2 SMNVEV (reference sequence). V was shortened by 0 bases and J by 5 bases, with 8 bases between the two germline ends. The CDR3, as DNA: TGTGCCAGCAGTTTATCAGGGGAGGACGAGCAGTACTTC. Translation: CASSLSGEDEQYF.

The J gene is TRBJ1-5, the V gene TRBV5-5; possibly TRBD1 for D (6 bases). The CDR3 is 15 amino acids. The germline V gene has CDR1 SGHKS and CDR2 YYEKEE (reference sequence). V lost 0 bases and J lost 5, with 12 bases in between. DNA of the CDR3: TGTGCCAGCAGCTTGGGGGGGCAGGTAGATCAGCCCCAGCATTTT. Its protein is CASSLGGQVDQPQHF.

The rearrangement joins TRBV18 to TRBJ1-5; TRBD1 matches 8 bases. The V segment lost 3 bases and the J segment 6 bases; nucleotides outside the gene matches: 7. Germline CDR1 KGHSH, CDR2 LQKENI. The CDR3 extends over 15 amino acids. The CDR3 sequence is CASSPSGGAGQPQHF. The DNA for the CDR3 is TGTGCCAGCTCACCGTCAGGGGGCGCGGGTCAGCCCCAGCATTTT.

The chain has TRBV29-1 and TRBJ1-2; D is uncertain. Trimming cost V 5 bases and J 7 bases, with 20 bases left between them. The germline CDR1 and CDR2 sequences are SQVTM and ANQGSEA. CDR3 length: 14 residues. CDR3 sequence: CSVTPGLSPGGYTF. The CDR3 nucleotides are TGCAGCGTTACCCCCGGTCTCTCCCCGGGTGGCTACACCTTC.

This chain joins TRBV6-4 and TRBJ1-1, with TRBD1 as a possible D gene (5 bases). The CDR3 is 13 residues long. The germline gives CDR1 MRHNA, CDR2 SNTAGT. V was cut by 3 bases and J by 8 bases, with 13 bases left in between. The CDR3: CASSEDIRSEAFF. The CDR3 region has the DNA TGTGCCAGCAGTGAGGACATTCGAAGCGAAGCTTTCTTT.